This paragraph covers one TCR beta chain sequence. Its antigen specificity is not known. The record has no base qualities; no much larger clone is one base away. The entry originates in a study of shared clonotypes between healthy human individuals (dated by TCRdb to the early 2020s). For the study in its entirety: A couple of women and a few men aged 18 to 49 years were included in the cohort. Per donor, three plates each were used for CD4 naive and CD4 memory, two for CD8 naive, and one for CD8 memory. To estimate repertoire size and how much clonotypes are shared between individuals, the study performed deep sequencing of blood TCR repertoires from a handful of healthy adults. Libraries were prepared and TCR repertoires were sequenced by different laboratories using diverse techniques, in order to increase sequencing depth and limit assay-specific biases. Each donor's leukapheresis produced roughly between roughly 0.85 and 9.5 billion PBMCs. Results the study describes overall, beyond this receptor: Incomplete sequencing was indicated by rarefaction of sorted-subset datasets, despite the large sequencing depth. Sharing across several donors was observed for about 5% of naive CD4, 3% to 3.5% of naive CD8, 2% to 2.5% of memory CD4, and approximately 0.41% of memory CD8 clonotypes. Based on pairwise subsampling, the degree of clonotype sharing among donors was expected to be affected by sequencing depth. Larger estimated clonotype richness was generally found for naive subsets than for memory subsets. The genetic and exposure-history diversity represented was limited by the small number of donors. Clonotypes shared by all four sorted-subset donors showed higher generation probabilities than non-shared clonotypes. Sampling was limited to blood, and TCR repertoires in tissue likely differ from TCR repertoires in blood.

For the CD8 naive samples, CD45RO-negative cells were positively selected for CCR7, yielding a CD45RA+CCR7+ population from which TemRA cells were excluded. The donors were healthy, HIV-negative adults who had no recently reported acute infections or vaccinations. All donors were Caucasian adults living in Nashville, Tennessee, USA. Blood was collected by leukapheresis, and PBMCs were isolated by Ficoll-Histopaque density gradient centrifugation and then cryopreserved in liquid nitrogen vapor phase. Analytical flow cytometry was used to check the purity and quantity of every magnetically sorted T cell population. Each sorted fraction had its genomic DNA isolated and then quantified by UV absorbance on a Nanodrop 2000c. Trimming takes 2 bases from V and 0 bases from J, and the germline ends sit 5 bases apart. CDR1 SGHDN and CDR2 FVKESK were looked up in the germline V gene. The CDR3 goes from the cysteine to the phenylalanine over 13 residues. Solely the CDR3 DNA is kept, with 39 bases framed from the first base.

Using the deep immunoSEQ assay, TCR CDR3 regions were amplified from genomic DNA by multiplex PCR. Extracted genomic DNA from each cell subset was distributed evenly across all wells of several immunoSEQ 96-well plates, and each plate was treated as a replicate. For sorted subsets, approximately 200 ng of genomic DNA, equivalent to 30,000 or so T cell genomes, went into each replicate PCR. Purified libraries were measured with a Qubit 3.0 fluorometer, size-checked on a Bioanalyzer 2100, and measured again with the KAPA Library Quantification kit. Every immunoSEQ 96-well plate was sequenced on a dedicated single-read 150-cycle Illumina NextSeq 550 flow cell. The source study handled its data this way. Because the immunoSEQ output held only junctional sequences and lacked quality scores, the filtering could not match the filtering applied to full-length reads. Sequences were annotated with PyIR, a Python wrapper for IgBLAST v1.9, and V/J genes and CDR3 were assigned using IMGT germline references. Reads were filtered out if the reads had weak V/J assignments (E-value above 1e-6), no CDR3, stop codons, out-of-frame junctions, or ambiguous translated residues. V3J clonotypes were defined by identical inferred V gene, J gene, and CDR3 amino acid sequence. The percentage overlap between two repertoires was calculated by dividing the number of shared unique clonotypes by the size of the smaller repertoire. RTK rarefaction, the Chao1 estimator, and Recon v2.1 estimates of unobserved clonotypes were used to assess repertoire richness. OLGA was used to compute generation probabilities for all TCRbeta clonotypes that the gDNA method yielded from a handful of donors. TCRdb mirrors the immuneACCESS table, restricted to in-frame sequences. Some clones are absent from its copies; in checked studies, under half trace to an unresolved V gene, and the reason for the others is unknown. The V and J calls and clone size are taken from that table; D and trimming were inferred from the DNA. The sample table holds around 560,000 clones, of which around 96% were seen once. The ten biggest clones cover over 0.095% of the sample.

This clonotype originated in a woman in her twenties or thirties in good health. The material sequenced was naive CD8+ T cells sorted from blood. The cell subset or site label corresponds to: CD45RA+CCR7+. Recombination connected TRBV14 to TRBJ2-7, with the identity of the D gene unclear. CDR3 sequence: CASSQWDSYEQYF. The DNA sequence reads TGTGCCAGCAGCCAATGGGACTCCTACGAGCAGTACTTC.